The 21 T cell receptor beta chains reported below all come from one sample, sequenced in a study of cytotoxic CD8 clonotypes in ibrutinib-treated CLL. The data were produced by immunoSEQ multiplex PCR, yet TCRdb's version contains in-frame clones alone and is incomplete. Altogether a few hundred thousand clones are present, 70% being singletons, with the ten largest covering 15%. Sequencing was performed on PBMCs, taken after 24 months of ibrutinib treatment. The receptors come from a human donor with chronic lymphocytic leukemia.

The V gene is TRBV6-1, the J gene TRBJ1-5; D uncertain. V was shortened by 11 bases and J by 2 bases, with 10 bases between the two germline ends. CDR3 length: 12 amino acids. CDR1 MNHNS and CDR2 SASEGT come from the germline V gene. CDR3 loop: CAARGRNQPQHF. The CDR3 DNA reads TGTGCCGCCCGAGGCCGCAATCAGCCCCAGCATTTT.

This clone occurred a few times. The chain combines TRBV21-1 with TRBJ2-7. TRBV21-1 is a listed pseudogene. There are 14 residues in the CDR3. The CDR3 DNA reads TGTGCCAGCAGCTACCGGGACGGATCTTTGGAGCAGTACTTC. Translated: CASSYRDGSLEQYF.

The chain links TRBV5-6 to TRBJ2-3; possible D gene TRBD2, 6 bases. V was cut by 0 bases and J by 2 bases, with 13 bases left in between. CDR3 length: 16 residues. The germline gives CDR1 SGHDT, CDR2 YYEEEE. Written as DNA, the CDR3 is TGTGCCAGCAGCTTGGTTGCTCGGGGGTACACAGATACGCAGTATTTT. Amino acid sequence: CASSLVARGYTDTQYF.

V and J are TRBV9 and TRBJ2-5; TRBD2 matches 10 bases. Germline V gene lookup returns CDR1 SGDLS and CDR2 YYNGEE. The CDR3 is 15 residues long. The V gene end was trimmed by 6 bases and the J gene end by 7 bases; junction bases not matched to a gene: 12. CDR3 DNA: TGTGCCAGCACCCAAGGAACTAGCGGGACCGGGACCCAGTACTTC. Translating it yields CASTQGTSGTGTQYF. The entire variable domain, with the rest obtained from reference TRBV9 and TRBJ2-5, is as follows: DSGVTQTPKHLITATGQRVTLRCSPRSGDLSVYWYQQSLDQGLQFLIQYYNGEERAKGNILERFSAQQFPDLHSELNLSSLELGDSALYFCASTQGTSGTGTQYFGPGTRLLVL.

The table lists this clone with many counts. The chain joins TRBV29-1 to TRBJ1-2; a weak D match, TRBD1 (5 bases). V lost 4 bases, J lost 7 bases, and 16 bases lay in between. This CDR3 has 13 amino acids. Germline V gives CDR1 SQVTM, CDR2 ANQGSEA. This chain's CDR3 is CSVGGRDLGGYTF. The CDR3 coding sequence is TGCAGCGTTGGGGGCAGGGACCTCGGTGGCTACACCTTC.

The chain uses TRBV27 and TRBJ2-7, with D perhaps matching TRBD1 (6 bases). The CDR3 extends over 14 amino acids. Germline CDR1 reads MNHEY; CDR2 reads SMNVEV (reference sequence). The V end lost 6 bases, the J end lost 0 bases, and 12 bases lay between the germline ends. This CDR3 is CASSGQWGSYEQYF. In nucleotides, the CDR3 is TGTGCCAGCAGCGGACAGTGGGGCTCCTACGAGCAGTACTTC.

The V and J genes are TRBV27 and TRBJ2-7; D is unresolved. The ends were cut back, 6 bases at V and 6 bases at J, with 12 bases in the middle. Germline lookup yields CDR1 MNHEY and CDR2 SMNVEV (reference sequence). The length of the CDR3 is 12 residues. The CDR3 nucleotides read TGTGCCAGCAGAACCCCGCTAGGCGAGCAGTACTTC. This encodes CASRTPLGEQYF.

The chain has TRBV28 and TRBJ2-7; unclear D gene. CDR3 length: 16 residues. V lost 6 bases and J 0 bases, leaving 18 bases between the germline ends. Per the germline V gene, CDR1 is MDHEN and CDR2 is SYDVKM. For the CDR3, the DNA is TGTGCCAGCAGCTTAGACAAATTTCGAGTCTCCTACGAGCAGTACTTC. Its protein product is CASSLDKFRVSYEQYF.

This sequence joins TRBV7-9 and TRBJ1-5; a possible D gene is TRBD1 (5 bases). Trimming removed 5 bases at V and 1 base at J, with 9 bases between. The CDR3 contains 14 residues. The V gene's germline CDR1 is SEHNR and CDR2 FQNEAQ (reference sequence). The CDR3 is CASSPPGSNQPQHF. CDR3 nucleotides: TGTGCCAGCAGCCCCCCAGGGAGCAATCAGCCCCAGCATTTT.

This chain joins TRBV6-5 and TRBJ2-7; D perhaps matches TRBD1 (5 bases). Trimming shortened V by 0 bases and J by 0 bases, and 12 bases separated the two germline ends. CDR3 length equals 16 residues. Germline V CDR1 and CDR2: MNHEY, SVGAGI. CDR3 DNA sequence: TGTGCCAGCAGTTACTCGACGGACACTTACTCCTACGAGCAGTACTTC. Amino acid sequence: CASSYSTDTYSYEQYF.

The chain employs TRBV5-4 and TRBJ2-2; 7 positions match TRBD1. Unmatched junction bases numbered 12, after V lost 3 bases and J lost 4 bases. The CDR3 spans 17 residues. In germline, CDR1 is SGHNT, CDR2 YYREEE (reference sequence). CDR3 bases: TGTGCCAGCAGCTCCAGAGGGGGCAGGGCGCTCACCGGGGAGCTGTTTTTT. As protein: CASSSRGGRALTGELFF. Complete variable domain (other parts from reference TRBV5-4 and TRBJ2-2): ETGVTQSPTHLIKTRGQQVTLRCSSQSGHNTVSWYQQALGQGPQFIFQYYREEENGRGNFPPRFSGLQFPNYSSELNVNALELDDSALYLCASSSRGGRALTGELFFGEGSRLTVL.

This clone turned up a few times. The V call is TRBV18, the J call TRBJ2-7; 12 bases are a match to TRBD1. The V segment lost 1 base and the J segment 3 bases; nucleotides outside the gene matches: 4. CDR1 KGHSH and CDR2 LQKENI come from the germline V gene. The CDR3 is 16 amino acids. CDR3 sequence (DNA): TGTGCCAGCTCACCACAGGGACAGGGGGCGGGCTACGAGCAGTACTTC. It encodes CASSPQGQGAGYEQYF. Full variable domain (remainder filled in from reference TRBV18 and TRBJ2-7): NAGVMQNPRHLVRRRGQEARLRCSPMKGHSHVYWYRQLPEEGLKFMVYLQKENIIDESGMPKERFSAEFPKEGPSILRIQQVVRGDSAAYFCASSPQGQGAGYEQYFGPGTRLTVT.

This chain links TRBV18 with TRBJ1-1, with 8 bases lining up with TRBD1. This CDR3 comprises 15 residues. Trimming removed 3 bases from V and 0 bases from J; junction bases left unmatched: 3. CDR1 and CDR2 (germline): KGHSH, LQKENI. DNA of the CDR3: TGTGCCAGCTCACCCCAGGGGGCTTTGAACACTGAAGCTTTCTTT. It codes for CASSPQGALNTEAFF.

This clone has a handful of counts. The rearrangement joins TRBV30 to TRBJ1-2; D unclear. CDR1 is GTSNPN and CDR2 is SVGIG in the germline V gene (reference sequence). CDR3 length: 12 amino acids. Trimming pared 0 bases from V and 4 bases from J, leaving 6 bases between. For the CDR3, the DNA is TGTGCCTGGAGTGTAAGGAGCTATGGCTACACCTTC. Translating gives CAWSVRSYGYTF.

The chain employs TRBV6-1 and TRBJ1-1; possible D gene TRBD1, 6 bases. Trimming took 2 bases from V and 4 from J, leaving 17 bases between them. This CDR3 contains 16 residues. Germline values: CDR1 MNHNS, CDR2 SASEGT. CDR3 sequence reads: CASSERVGGAATEAFF. The CDR3 DNA is TGTGCCAGCAGTGAACGTGTGGGGGGCGCTGCCACTGAAGCTTTCTTT.

This clone was detected once. The chain recombines TRBV28 with TRBJ2-2; no definite D call. Germline V lookup: CDR1 MDHEN, CDR2 SYDVKM. Trimming shortened V by 3 bases and J by 1 base, and 3 bases separated the two germline ends. This CDR3 spans 13 amino acids. Written as DNA, the CDR3 is TGTGCCAGCAGTTTCCAGAACACCGGGGAGCTGTTTTTT. Its protein product is CASSFQNTGELFF.

This clone has a single count. The chain carries TRBV4-1 and TRBJ1-2, with TRBD1 as a possible D gene (5 bases). V gave up 0 bases and J gave up 3 bases, with 8 bases separating them. The CDR3 is 14 residues long. Germline lookup yields CDR1 MGHRA and CDR2 YSYEKL. This CDR3 reads CASSQDREDYGYTF. The CDR3 DNA reads TGCGCCAGCAGCCAAGACAGGGAAGACTATGGCTACACCTTC.

This chain links TRBV6-5 with TRBJ2-5, with 10 bases identical to TRBD2. The CDR3 sequence is 14 residues long. Germline CDR1 reads MNHEY; CDR2 reads SVGAGI. After removal of 5 bases from V and 3 bases from J, the junction contained 3 bases not matched to a gene. The CDR3 DNA is TGTGCCAGCAGTCGCGGACTAGCGGAAGAGACCCAGTACTTC. This gives the protein CASSRGLAEETQYF.

A few counts support this clone. The chain combines TRBV7-2 with TRBJ1-2, with D unclear. Germline CDR1 is SGHTA and CDR2 is FQGNSA. The ends were cut back, 2 bases at V and 3 bases at J, with 13 bases in the middle. The CDR3 runs 15 residues. CDR3 in DNA: TGTGCCAGCAGCTTAACATCGGCGGGGTACTATGGCTACACCTTC. Its translation is CASSLTSAGYYGYTF.

This chain connects TRBV7-3 to TRBJ2-1; 8 bases are shared with TRBD2. Germline CDR1 SGHTA, CDR2 FQGTGA. The ends lost 1 base at V and 9 bases at J; junction bases unmatched: 5. The CDR3 sequence is 14 residues long. CDR3 amino acids: CASSLSREGGEQFF. CDR3 bases: TGTGCCAGCAGCTTAAGTCGGGAGGGCGGTGAGCAGTTCTTC.

The chain couples TRBV19 to TRBJ2-7; the match to TRBD1 covers 8 bases. The CDR3 runs 17 residues. After removal of 5 bases from V and 3 bases from J, the junction contained 15 bases not matched to a gene. Looked up from germline, CDR1 is LNHDA and CDR2 is SQIVND (reference sequence). The CDR3 is CASSPLYRGLRGYEQYF. The CDR3, as DNA: TGTGCCAGTAGTCCTCTATACAGGGGGTTACGAGGCTACGAGCAGTACTTC.